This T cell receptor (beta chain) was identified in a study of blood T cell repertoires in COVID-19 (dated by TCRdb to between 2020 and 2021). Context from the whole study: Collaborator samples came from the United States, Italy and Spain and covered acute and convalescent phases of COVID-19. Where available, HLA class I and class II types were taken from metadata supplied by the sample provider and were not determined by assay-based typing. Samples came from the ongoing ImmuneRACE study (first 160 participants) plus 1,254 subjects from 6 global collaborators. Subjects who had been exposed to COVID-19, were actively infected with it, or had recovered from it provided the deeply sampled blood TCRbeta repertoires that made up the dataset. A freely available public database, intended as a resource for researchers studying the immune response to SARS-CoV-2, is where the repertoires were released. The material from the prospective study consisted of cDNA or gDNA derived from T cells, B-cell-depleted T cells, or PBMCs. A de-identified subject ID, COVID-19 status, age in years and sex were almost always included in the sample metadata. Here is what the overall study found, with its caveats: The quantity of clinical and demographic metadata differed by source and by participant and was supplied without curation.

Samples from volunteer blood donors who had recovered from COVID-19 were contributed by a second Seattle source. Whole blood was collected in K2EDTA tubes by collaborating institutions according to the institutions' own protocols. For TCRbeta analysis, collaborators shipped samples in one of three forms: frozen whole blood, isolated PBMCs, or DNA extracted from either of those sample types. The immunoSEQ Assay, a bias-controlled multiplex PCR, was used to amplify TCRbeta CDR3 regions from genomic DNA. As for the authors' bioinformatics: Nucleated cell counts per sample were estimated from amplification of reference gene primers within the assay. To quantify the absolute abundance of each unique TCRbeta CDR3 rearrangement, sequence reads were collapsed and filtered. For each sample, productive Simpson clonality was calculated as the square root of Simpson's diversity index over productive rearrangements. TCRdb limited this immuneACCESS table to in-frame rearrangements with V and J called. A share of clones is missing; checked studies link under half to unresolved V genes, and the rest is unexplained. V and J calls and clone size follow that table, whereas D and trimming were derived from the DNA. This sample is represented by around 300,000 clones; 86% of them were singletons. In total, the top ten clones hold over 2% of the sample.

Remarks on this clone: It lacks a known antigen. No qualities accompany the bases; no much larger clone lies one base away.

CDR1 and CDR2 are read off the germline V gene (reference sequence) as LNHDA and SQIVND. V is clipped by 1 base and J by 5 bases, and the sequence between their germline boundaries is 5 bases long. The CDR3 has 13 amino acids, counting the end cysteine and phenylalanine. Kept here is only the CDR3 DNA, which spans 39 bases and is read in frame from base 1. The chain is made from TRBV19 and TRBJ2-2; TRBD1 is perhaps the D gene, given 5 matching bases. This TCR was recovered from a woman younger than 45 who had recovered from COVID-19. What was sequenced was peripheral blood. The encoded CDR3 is CASSIAGTGELFF. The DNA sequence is TGTGCCAGTAGTATAGCAGGGACCGGGGAGCTGTTTTTT.